This TCR beta chain emerged from a study of cytomegalovirus exposure and HLA in healthy donors. Whole-study context: The platform used for the 120 validation repertoires matched that of the roughly 630 first-cohort repertoires, a later analysis reported. Study findings and constraints: Researchers counted 164 TCR beta chains as cytomegalovirus-associated.

Repertoires were generated with immunoSEQ multiplex PCR, while TCRdb's copy carries only in-frame clones and drops some. The data show some 84,000 clones, roughly 93% seen once. Remarks on this clone: Its antigen is unidentified.

V lost 8 bases and J lost 9; bases outside the gene matches: 12. The V gene's germline CDR1 is LNHDA and CDR2 SQIVND (reference sequence). This CDR3 has 14 residues. The chain carries TRBV19 and TRBJ1-5; 8 nucleotides line up with TRBD1. The receptor's source is a young man in good health and CMV-seronegative. The sequencing sample was made of PBMCs. CDR3 nucleotides: TGTGCCAGTTCTGACAGGGGCCTCCTGGGGCCCCAGCATTTT. Protein: CASSDRGLLGPQHF.